One and the same sample provided the 27 T cell receptor beta chains below, sequenced in a study of shared clonotypes between healthy human individuals. TCRdb keeps only in-frame clones here, not all; method: immunoSEQ multiplex PCR. This table has under 200,000 clones, over 80% appearing once. Input material: naive CD4+ T cells sorted from blood. Subset described: CD45RA+ positively selected. Receptors originate from a woman in her twenties or thirties in good health.

The rearrangement uses TRBV4-2 and TRBJ1-2; 8 nucleotides match TRBD1. Losses at the gene ends were 4 bases for V and 0 bases for J; bases not matched to a gene: 10. The V gene's germline CDR1 is LGHNA and CDR2 YNFKEQ. CDR3 length: 17 residues. This CDR3 is CASSLYYRQGTNYGYTF. The CDR3 DNA reads as TGTGCCAGCAGCCTCTACTATCGACAGGGGACTAACTATGGCTACACCTTC.

J is TRBJ2-3 and V is TRBV10-1; maybe TRBD2 (6 bases). The CDR3 runs 11 residues. V was cut by 8 bases and J by 4 bases, with 7 bases left in between. Germline V CDR1 and CDR2: WNHNN, SYGVQD (reference sequence). The CDR3 spells CASGGSDTQYF. In nucleotides, the CDR3 is TGCGCCAGCGGGGGGTCAGATACGCAGTATTTT.

The chain uses TRBV5-4 and TRBJ2-7, with 8 bases lining up with TRBD2. CDR1 and CDR2 from the germline V gene are SGHNT and YYREEE (reference sequence). The junction had 7 bases not matched to a gene; V was cut back by 4 bases and J by 4 bases. The length of the CDR3 is 14 residues. Written as DNA, the CDR3 is TGTGCCAGCAGCCCAACTAGCGGAGAGTACGAGCAGTACTTC. Translation gives CASSPTSGEYEQYF.

The chain is built from TRBV5-1 and TRBJ2-7; D is uncertain. The V and J ends lost 4 bases and 3 bases respectively, with 17 bases between them. From germline, CDR1 is SGHRS and CDR2 YFSETQ. CDR3 size: 15 residues. CDR3 nucleotides: TGCGCCAGCAGCCAGATCAACGCCCAGAACTACGAGCAGTACTTC. As protein: CASSQINAQNYEQYF.

This chain joins TRBV28 and TRBJ2-3; D is ambiguous. Germline loops: CDR1 MDHEN, CDR2 SYDVKM. The CDR3 sequence is 13 residues long. Deletions cut 5 bases from V and 0 bases from J, with 6 bases between. The CDR3 nucleotides are TGTGCCAGCAGTGCGTCAAGCACAGATACGCAGTATTTT. It yields the protein CASSASSTDTQYF.

This sequence joins TRBV4-1 and TRBJ1-1; 7 bases map to TRBD1. Germline values: CDR1 MGHRA, CDR2 YSYEKL. The CDR3 totals 15 residues. V shed 4 bases, J shed 2 bases, and the junction held 7 bases outside the gene matches. CDR3 nucleotide sequence: TGCGCCAGCAGCCCTATCGGGACAGCTAACACTGAAGCTTTCTTT. This translates into CASSPIGTANTEAFF.

This chain uses TRBV21-1 with TRBJ2-7. TRBV21-1 is a documented pseudogene. The CDR3 is 18 amino acids. The CDR3 sequence is CASSILTLPGPVTYEQYF. Written as DNA, the CDR3 is TGTGCCAGCAGCATATTGACTCTTCCGGGACCGGTTACGTACGAGCAGTACTTC.

The genes are TRBV11-2 and TRBJ2-5, with a possible D match to TRBD2 (6 bases). The CDR3 is made up of 13 amino acids. Germline values: CDR1 SGHAT, CDR2 FQNNGV. V lost 2 bases to trimming and J lost 6 bases, with 10 bases between them. This chain's CDR3 is CASSLQGRKTQYF. In DNA form, the CDR3 reads TGTGCCAGCAGCTTACAAGGGAGGAAGACCCAGTACTTC.

This clone was counted once. The chain couples TRBV4-2 to TRBJ2-1; TRBD2 agrees at 9 bases. Germline values: CDR1 LGHNA, CDR2 YNFKEQ. The CDR3 length is 16 residues. V dropped 3 bases and J dropped 3; count of bases not matched to a gene: 6. CDR3 DNA sequence: TGTGCCAGCAGCCAGGCGACTAGCGGCGTCTACAATGAGCAGTTCTTC. Its translation is CASSQATSGVYNEQFF.

This chain joins TRBV10-3 and TRBJ1-1; D unclear. Germline assignment: CDR1 ENHRY and CDR2 SYGVKD. The CDR3 has 13 amino acids. Trimming cost V 10 bases and J 2 bases, with 14 bases left between them. The CDR3 protein is CATATAHNTEAFF. The CDR3 DNA sequence: TGTGCCACCGCGACCGCGCACAACACTGAAGCTTTCTTT.

CDR3 loop: CASKKGTGTEQYF. For the CDR3, the DNA is TGTGCCAGCAAAAAAGGGACAGGGACCGAGCAGTACTTC. The chain joins TRBV27 to TRBJ2-7; 9 bases align to TRBD1. With 7 bases clipped from V and 6 bases from J, the junction kept 7 bases outside the gene matches. The CDR3 contains 13 residues. Germline values: CDR1 MNHEY, CDR2 SMNVEV (reference sequence).

The CDR3 bases are TGCGCCAGCAGCTCCTGGACAGGGCCCTACGAGCAGTACTTC. This codes for CASSSWTGPYEQYF. This chain uses TRBV5-1 with TRBJ2-7; 8 bases match TRBD1. This CDR3 spans 14 amino acids. Germline V lookup: CDR1 SGHRS, CDR2 YFSETQ. J lost 2 bases, V lost 3 bases, and 4 bases had no gene match.

V gene TRBV4-1 combines with J gene TRBJ1-5; D is possibly TRBD1 (6 bases). Germline values: CDR1 MGHRA, CDR2 YSYEKL. This CDR3 is built from 15 residues. The V end was cut by 1 base, the J end by 4 bases, with 11 bases between. CDR3 nucleotide sequence: TGCGCCAGCAGCCAAGCCGGGACACTTAATCAGCCCCAGCATTTT. Its translation: CASSQAGTLNQPQHF.

The chain uses TRBV7-3 and TRBJ2-2; TRBD1 matches at 8 bases. V was pared by 3 bases and J by 0 bases, with 3 bases of the junction left unmatched. Per the germline V gene, CDR1 is SGHTA and CDR2 is FQGTGA. This CDR3 has 16 residues. The CDR3: CASSLAGGTNTGELFF. The CDR3 DNA reads as TGTGCCAGCAGCTTGGCAGGGGGCACGAACACCGGGGAGCTGTTTTTT.

The CDR3 here is CARNPGRTGLMYF. The CDR3 DNA sequence: TGTGCCAGAAATCCAGGGCGGACCGGCCTAATGTACTTC. The V gene is TRBV5-3, the J gene TRBJ2-7, with TRBD1 as a possible D gene (5 bases). TRBV5-3 is annotated as an ORF whose role is uncertain. Trimming removed 6 bases from V and 12 bases from J, with 22 bases in between. This CDR3 contains 13 residues.

The chain uses TRBV5-8 and TRBJ2-6, with TRBD1 matching 8 bases. The CDR3 totals 15 residues. Looked up from germline, CDR1 is SGHTS and CDR2 is YDEGEE. Losses at the gene ends were 6 bases for V and 2 bases for J; bases not matched to a gene: 4. The CDR3 protein is CASKPGGTGANVLTF. The CDR3 DNA follows: TGTGCCAGCAAGCCAGGGGGCACTGGGGCCAACGTCCTGACTTTC.

The chain has TRBV19 and TRBJ2-7, with D tentatively TRBD2 (6 bases). The CDR3 covers 13 residues. V lost 2 bases and J 6 bases, leaving 11 bases between the germline ends. Germline values: CDR1 LNHDA, CDR2 SQIVND (reference sequence). The CDR3 protein is CASSIPGRREQYF. In nucleotides, the CDR3 is TGTGCCAGTAGTATACCAGGGAGGCGCGAGCAGTACTTC.

The chain has TRBV5-1 and TRBJ1-1; D unresolved. The V and J ends lost 2 bases and 8 bases respectively, with 10 bases between them. Germline V gives CDR1 SGHRS, CDR2 YFSETQ. The CDR3 runs to 12 residues. DNA for the CDR3: TGCGCCAGCAGCTTAGGTGGTAGGGAAGCTTTCTTT. Its protein product is CASSLGGREAFF.

The chain links TRBV7-6 to TRBJ2-5; the match to TRBD2 covers 10 bases. The J call may not be correct, given that the DNA end is closer to TRBJ2-7. This CDR3 comprises 15 residues. Germline V CDR1 and CDR2: SGHVS, FNYEAQ. The CDR3 sequence: CASSPSGRALNEQYF. The CDR3, as DNA: TGTGCCAGCAGCCCGAGCGGGAGGGCCTTAAACGAGCAGTACTTC.

This clone has just one count. The chain uses TRBV10-3 and TRBJ1-5; D is unresolved. Trimming cost V 6 bases and J 5 bases, with 11 bases left between them. There are 13 residues in the CDR3. Germline-derived CDR1 and CDR2 are ENHRY and SYGVKD. The CDR3 region is CAIRETGDQPQHF. CDR3 DNA: TGTGCCATCAGGGAAACCGGGGATCAGCCCCAGCATTTT.

V gene TRBV7-8 combines with J gene TRBJ1-1; no definite D call. The ends were cut back, 1 base at V and 5 bases at J, with 5 bases in the middle. The CDR3 runs 12 residues. CDR1 SGHVS and CDR2 FQNEAQ come from the germline V gene. CDR3 DNA: TGTGCCAGCAGCTTAGGGGTGACTGAAGCTTTCTTT. This codes for CASSLGVTEAFF.

V is TRBV5-4 and J is TRBJ1-3; no firm D call. Trimming took 2 bases from V and 0 from J, leaving 15 bases between them. Germline CDR1 SGHNT, CDR2 YYREEE (reference sequence). The CDR3 consists of 17 residues. CDR3 loop: CASSFNSHRPSGNTIYF. The CDR3 DNA reads TGTGCCAGCAGCTTCAACTCGCACAGACCCTCTGGAAACACCATATATTTT.

The rearrangement uses TRBV18 and TRBJ2-5, with 7 positions matching TRBD1. The J call may be in error: the DNA end matches TRBJ2-7 better. The CDR3 has 13 residues. CDR1 and CDR2 (germline): KGHSH, LQKENI. The CDR3 spells CASSPTGQYEQYF. Written as DNA, the CDR3 is TGTGCCAGCTCACCAACGGGACAGTACGAGCAGTACTTC.

V gene TRBV5-4 combines with J gene TRBJ2-7, with TRBD2 matching over 14 bases. V shed 3 bases and J 6 bases; nucleotides not matched to a gene: 8. Germline-derived CDR1 and CDR2 are SGHNT and YYREEE (reference sequence). The length of the CDR3 is 16 residues. CDR3 in amino acids: CASSYTWGLAGVEQYF. DNA of the CDR3: TGTGCCAGCAGCTACACATGGGGACTAGCGGGAGTCGAGCAGTACTTC.

Written as DNA, the CDR3 is TGTGCCAGCAGCTCACAGAGGTCTCTCTACGAGCAGTACTTC. It specifies CASSSQRSLYEQYF. The chain uses TRBV28 and TRBJ2-7; D gene ambiguous. Per germline, CDR1 MDHEN and CDR2 SYDVKM. V lost 6 bases to trimming and J lost 3 bases, with 15 bases between them. This CDR3 spans 14 amino acids.

The CDR3 DNA reads TGTGCCATCAGCGATTACAATGAGCAGTTCTTC. This translates into CAISDYNEQFF. This chain uses TRBV10-3 with TRBJ2-1; D not resolved. CDR1 and CDR2 from the germline V gene are ENHRY and SYGVKD. Trimming took off 6 bases at V and 4 bases at J, with 4 bases between the two ends. The CDR3 is made up of 11 amino acids.

This rearrangement joins TRBV7-9 to TRBJ2-7; possible D gene TRBD2, 6 bases. CDR1 and CDR2 from the germline V gene are SEHNR and FQNEAQ (reference sequence). This CDR3 spans 12 amino acids. The V and J ends lost 4 bases and 4 bases respectively, with 8 bases between them. In DNA form, the CDR3 reads TGTGCCAGCAGCTCGCGGGGTTACGAGCAGTACTTC. Encoded protein: CASSSRGYEQYF.